This T cell receptor beta chain was profiled in a study of control samples from healthy donors and cancer patients. V lost 5 bases and J lost 4; bases outside the gene matches: 4. This CDR3 is built from 13 residues. The germline V gene encodes CDR1 MNHEY and CDR2 SVGEGT. TCRdb's copy holds only in-frame clones and misses some; the assay was immunoSEQ multiplex PCR. The sample gives some 120,000 clones, 90% to 95% of which show up once; 1.5% to 2% is in the top ten. Sequenced input: PBMCs. The TCR was taken from a middle-aged man with head and neck cancer. This chain joins TRBV6-2 or TRBV6-3 and TRBJ2-7; 8 bases map to TRBD1. The CDR3: CASSRDRRYEQYF. CDR3 DNA: TGTGCCAGCAGTAGGGACAGGCGGTACGAGCAGTACTTC.